A single sample gave rise to the 13 T cell receptor beta chains below, sequenced in a study of cytomegalovirus exposure and HLA in healthy donors. The PCR made use of 60 Vbeta and 13 Jbeta primers. Assay used: immunoSEQ multiplex PCR; TCRdb lists only in-frame clones, some missing. The sample has some 99,000 clones; 70% to 80% are singletons. Sequencing used PBMCs. All receptors come from a female donor in good health and CMV-seronegative.

This rearrangement joins TRBV4-1 to TRBJ2-1, with D maybe TRBD1 (5 bases). Germline assignment: CDR1 MGHRA and CDR2 YSYEKL. This CDR3 spans 17 amino acids. Trimming took 1 base from V and 1 from J, leaving 14 bases between them. CDR3 DNA: TGCGCCAGCAGCCAAGGCCAGGGTGGAAGATCCTACAATGAGCAGTTCTTC. This gives the protein CASSQGQGGRSYNEQFF.

This chain joins TRBV11-2 and TRBJ2-5; D unresolved. V was trimmed by 4 bases and J by 0 bases, leaving 15 bases between them. The CDR3 has 16 amino acids. Looked up from germline, CDR1 is SGHAT and CDR2 is FQNNGV. The CDR3 DNA sequence: TGTGCCAGCAGCTCCACTCCGGGTCTCTACCAAGAGACCCAGTACTTC. Protein: CASSSTPGLYQETQYF.

This sequence joins TRBV7-9 and TRBJ1-2; tentatively, D is TRBD1 (6 bases). CDR1 is SEHNR, CDR2 FQNEAQ, per germline (reference sequence). With 1 base removed from V and 0 bases from J, the gap between germline ends came to 9 bases. CDR3 length: 15 residues. CDR3 coding DNA: TGTGCCAGCAGCTTAGGACAGGCTCCTAACTATGGCTACACCTTC. Its translation is CASSLGQAPNYGYTF.

The chain combines TRBV9 with TRBJ1-1, with 7 bases matching TRBD1. This CDR3 is 16 amino acids long. CDR1 SGDLS and CDR2 YYNGEE come from the germline V gene. With V trimmed by 1 base and J by 6 bases, 12 bases remained unmatched. CDR3 nucleotide sequence: TGTGCCAGCAGCGTACTACCCCCCCCCGACAGGGCTGAAGCTTTCTTT. This translates into CASSVLPPPDRAEAFF.

In its sample, this clone was seen once. This chain connects TRBV27 to TRBJ2-1; a possible D gene is TRBD2 (6 bases). V was clipped by 1 base and J by 7 bases, with 14 bases between them. Germline loops: CDR1 MNHEY, CDR2 SMNVEV (reference sequence). The CDR3 is 15 residues long. CDR3 region: CASSLFREIPNEQFF. In nucleotides, the CDR3 is TGTGCCAGCAGTTTATTCCGGGAGATCCCGAATGAGCAGTTCTTC.

The V call is TRBV11-2, the J call TRBJ2-7; D not resolved. The V end lost 7 bases, the J end lost 6 bases, and 16 bases lay between the germline ends. The CDR3 has 13 amino acids. CDR1 is SGHAT and CDR2 is FQNNGV in the germline V gene. CDR3 DNA: TGTGCCAGCACCTTCCCCTGGTTAGCCGAGCAGTACTTC. It is translated as CASTFPWLAEQYF.

V is TRBV30 and J is TRBJ2-1; 12 bases match TRBD2. This CDR3 has 17 amino acids. With 3 bases clipped from V and 2 bases from J, the junction kept 8 bases outside the gene matches. Germline assignment: CDR1 GTSNPN and CDR2 SVGIG (reference sequence). The CDR3 spells CAWRASGGARTYNEQFF. CDR3 nucleotides: TGTGCCTGGAGGGCTAGCGGGGGGGCCCGAACCTACAATGAGCAGTTCTTC.

The V call is TRBV4-3, the J call TRBJ2-7; perhaps TRBD1 as D (6 bases). The V and J ends lost 4 bases and 3 bases respectively, with 19 bases between them. Germline values: CDR1 LGHNA, CDR2 YSLEER. CDR3 length: 16 residues. The CDR3 DNA reads TGCGCCAGCAGCCGCGAGAGCGAGACAGGCTTCTACGAGCAGTACTTC. This encodes CASSRESETGFYEQYF.

V and J are TRBV5-1 and TRBJ2-7; 10 nucleotides align to TRBD1. Germline lookup yields CDR1 SGHRS and CDR2 YFSETQ. Trimming at V came to 0 bases and at J to 8 bases, leaving 8 bases not matched to a gene. The CDR3 has 15 amino acids. The CDR3 spells CASSLAWTGGNKQYF. In DNA, the CDR3 is TGCGCCAGCAGCTTGGCGTGGACAGGGGGTAATAAGCAGTACTTC.

V usage is TRBV27 and J usage is TRBJ1-2, with 7 positions matching TRBD1. Germline loops: CDR1 MNHEY, CDR2 SMNVEV (reference sequence). The CDR3 consists of 12 residues. Germline trimming cut 6 bases from V and 8 bases from J; bases unmatched to any gene: 6. DNA for the CDR3: TGTGCCAGCAGAAGACAGGGCGGGGGCTACACCTTC. Translated: CASRRQGGGYTF.

CDR3 protein: CASSASVMSGANVLTF. CDR3 sequence (DNA): TGTGCCAGCTCGGCGAGCGTTATGTCTGGGGCCAACGTCCTGACTTTC. The chain employs TRBV19 and TRBJ2-6; D call uncertain. Between the trimmed V and J ends, which lost 9 bases and 1 base, there was a span of 16 bases. This CDR3 contains 16 residues. Germline CDR1 and CDR2: LNHDA and SQIVND (reference sequence).

This clone was seen a handful of times. The rearrangement links TRBV28 to TRBJ1-2; D is unresolved. Germline-derived CDR1 and CDR2 are MDHEN and SYDVKM. CDR3 length: 13 amino acids. V lost 6 bases to trimming and J lost 7 bases, with 15 bases between them. CDR3 DNA: TGTGCCAGCAGCCCTCCCGGAGTCTCTGGCTACACCTTC. As protein: CASSPPGVSGYTF.

The chain carries TRBV2 and TRBJ1-5; D possibly corresponds to TRBD1 (5 bases). V was clipped by 0 bases and J by 6 bases, with 12 bases between them. CDR1 is SNHLY, CDR2 FYNNEI, per germline. The CDR3 is 15 amino acids. The CDR3 is CASSEALQGTQPQHF. The CDR3 coding sequence is TGTGCCAGCAGTGAAGCGCTTCAGGGAACTCAGCCCCAGCATTTT.